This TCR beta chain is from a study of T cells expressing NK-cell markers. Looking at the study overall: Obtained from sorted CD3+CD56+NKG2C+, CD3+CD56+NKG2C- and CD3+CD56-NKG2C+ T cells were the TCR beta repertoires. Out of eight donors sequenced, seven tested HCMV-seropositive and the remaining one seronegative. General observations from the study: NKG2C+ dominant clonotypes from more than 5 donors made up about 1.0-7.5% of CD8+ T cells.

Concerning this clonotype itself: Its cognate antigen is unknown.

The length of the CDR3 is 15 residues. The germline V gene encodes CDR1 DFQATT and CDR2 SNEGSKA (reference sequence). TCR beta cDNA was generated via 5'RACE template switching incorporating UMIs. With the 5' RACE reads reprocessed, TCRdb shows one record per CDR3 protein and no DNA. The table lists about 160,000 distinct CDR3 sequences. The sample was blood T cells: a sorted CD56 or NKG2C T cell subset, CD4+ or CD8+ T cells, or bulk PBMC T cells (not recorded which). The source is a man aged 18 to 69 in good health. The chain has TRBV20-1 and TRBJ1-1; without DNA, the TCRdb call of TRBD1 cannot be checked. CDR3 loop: CSANEGGGAWTEAFF.